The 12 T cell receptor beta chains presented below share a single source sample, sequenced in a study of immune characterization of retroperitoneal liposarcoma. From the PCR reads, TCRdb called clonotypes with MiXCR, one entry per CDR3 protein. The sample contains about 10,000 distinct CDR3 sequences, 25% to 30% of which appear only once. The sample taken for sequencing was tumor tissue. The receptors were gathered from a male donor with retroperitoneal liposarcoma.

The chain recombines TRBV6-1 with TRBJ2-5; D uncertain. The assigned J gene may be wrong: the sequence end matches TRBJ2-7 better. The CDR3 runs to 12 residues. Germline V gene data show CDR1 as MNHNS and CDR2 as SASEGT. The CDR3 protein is CASTLFSYEQYF. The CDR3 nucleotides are TGTGCCAGCACCCTGTTCTCCTACGAGCAGTACTTC.

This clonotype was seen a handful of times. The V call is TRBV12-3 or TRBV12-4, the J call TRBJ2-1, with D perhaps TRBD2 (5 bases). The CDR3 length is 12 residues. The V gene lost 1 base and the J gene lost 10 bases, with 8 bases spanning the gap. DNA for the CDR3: TGTGCCAGCAGTTTAGTGCCGGGGGAGCAGTTCTTC. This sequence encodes CASSLVPGEQFF.

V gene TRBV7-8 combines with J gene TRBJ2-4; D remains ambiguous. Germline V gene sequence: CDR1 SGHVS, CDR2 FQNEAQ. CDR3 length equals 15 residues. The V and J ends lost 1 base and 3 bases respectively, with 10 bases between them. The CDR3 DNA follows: TGTGCCAGCAGCTTAGGAGGCCAGTTCAAAAACATTCAGTACTTC. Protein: CASSLGGQFKNIQYF. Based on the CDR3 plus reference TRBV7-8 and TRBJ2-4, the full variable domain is GAGVSQSPRYKVAKRGQDVALRCDPISGHVSLFWYQQALGQGPEFLTYFQNEAQLDKSGLPSDRFFAERPEGSVSTLKIQRTQQEDSAVYLCASSLGGQFKNIQYFGAGTRLSVL.

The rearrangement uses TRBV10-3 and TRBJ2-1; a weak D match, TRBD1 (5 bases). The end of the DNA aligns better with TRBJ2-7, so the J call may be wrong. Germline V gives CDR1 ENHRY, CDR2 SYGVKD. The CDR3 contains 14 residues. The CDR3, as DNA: TGTGCCATCAAAGACAGCATATCACCCTACGAGCAGTACTTC. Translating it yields CAIKDSISPYEQYF.

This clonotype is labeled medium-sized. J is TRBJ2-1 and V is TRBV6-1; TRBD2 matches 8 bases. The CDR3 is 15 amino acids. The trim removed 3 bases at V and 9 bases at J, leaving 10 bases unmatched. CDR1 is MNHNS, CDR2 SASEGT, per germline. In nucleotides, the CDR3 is TGTGCCAGCAGTGAGAGGCCGGGACTAGAAGGTGAGCAGTTCTTC. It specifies CASSERPGLEGEQFF.

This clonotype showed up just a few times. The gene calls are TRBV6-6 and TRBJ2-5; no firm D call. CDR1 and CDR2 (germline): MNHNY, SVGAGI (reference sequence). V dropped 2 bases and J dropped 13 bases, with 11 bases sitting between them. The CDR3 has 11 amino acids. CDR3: CASSYGPLRYF. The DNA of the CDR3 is TGTGCCAGCAGTTACGGGCCACTGAGGTACTTC.

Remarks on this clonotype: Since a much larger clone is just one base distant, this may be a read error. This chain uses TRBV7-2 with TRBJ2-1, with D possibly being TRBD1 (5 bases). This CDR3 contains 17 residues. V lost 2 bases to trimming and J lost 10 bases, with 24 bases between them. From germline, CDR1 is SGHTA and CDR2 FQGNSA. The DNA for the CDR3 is TGTGCCAGCAGCTTATCGGTCTCATGGACAAACTCCTACGAGCAGTTCTTC. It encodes CASSLSVSWTNSYEQFF.

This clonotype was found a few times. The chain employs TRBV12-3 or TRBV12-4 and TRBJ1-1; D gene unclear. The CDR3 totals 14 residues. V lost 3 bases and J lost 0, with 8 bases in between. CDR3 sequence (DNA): TGTGCCAGCAGTTTTGGAGACCTGAACACTGAAGCTTTCTTT. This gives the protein CASSFGDLNTEAFF.

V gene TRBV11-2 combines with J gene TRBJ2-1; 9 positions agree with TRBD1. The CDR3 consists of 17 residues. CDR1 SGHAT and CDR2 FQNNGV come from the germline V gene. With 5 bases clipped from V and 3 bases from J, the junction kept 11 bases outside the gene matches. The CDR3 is CASSLIRGQGVYNEQFF. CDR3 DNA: TGTGCCAGCAGCCTAATCAGGGGACAGGGAGTCTACAATGAGCAGTTCTTC. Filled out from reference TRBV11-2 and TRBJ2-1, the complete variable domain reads EAGVAQSPRYKIIEKRQSVAFWCNPISGHATLYWYQQILGQGPKLLIQFQNNGVVDDSQLPKDRFSAERLKGVDSTLKIQPAKLEDSAVYLCASSLIRGQGVYNEQFFGPGTRLTVL.

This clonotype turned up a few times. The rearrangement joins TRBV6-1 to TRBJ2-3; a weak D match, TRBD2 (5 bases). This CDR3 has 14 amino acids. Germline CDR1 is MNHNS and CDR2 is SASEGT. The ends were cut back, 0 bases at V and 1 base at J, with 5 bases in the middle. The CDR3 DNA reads TGTGCCAGCAGTGAAGCTAGCGGCACAGATACGCAGTATTTT. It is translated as CASSEASGTDTQYF.

CDR3 sequence reads: CASSGQGGADTQYF. Written as DNA, the CDR3 is TGTGCCAGCAGCGGACAGGGCGGTGCAGATACGCAGTATTTT. This chain joins TRBV27 and TRBJ2-3; 8 bases line up with TRBD1. CDR1 and CDR2 (germline): MNHEY, SMNVEV (reference sequence). The CDR3 contains 14 residues. The ends lost 6 bases at V and 4 bases at J; junction bases unmatched: 6.

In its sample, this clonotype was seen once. CDR3 region: CASRPSGTPQETQYF. CDR3 coding DNA: TGTGCCAGCAGACCTAGCGGGACGCCCCAAGAGACCCAGTACTTC. The J gene is TRBJ2-4, the V gene TRBV7-3, with 9 bases that match TRBD2. The J call may be wrong; the DNA end is better matched by TRBJ2-5. There are 15 residues in the CDR3. Germline V gene lookup returns CDR1 SGHTA and CDR2 FQGTGA.